This TCR beta chain was recorded in a study of blood T cell repertoires in COVID-19. About the study: Both acute and convalescent COVID-19 samples were obtained from the United States, Italy and Spain.

Original handling: Counts of nucleated cells, estimated from reference gene primer amplification, were obtained. The repertoire was sequenced with immunoSEQ multiplex PCR; TCRdb's copy has only in-frame clones and lacks some. V, J and clone size are taken as reported in that table, and D and trimming were inferred from the DNA itself. The data show about 52,000 clones, about 90% seen once. V lost 6 bases to trimming and J lost 5 bases; unmatched junction nucleotides: 8. The CDR3 totals 14 residues. Germline V gene sequence: CDR1 SNHLY, CDR2 FYNNEI. This receptor was obtained from a middle-aged man with active COVID-19. J is TRBJ2-5 and V is TRBV2; 8 nucleotides line up with TRBD1. Sequencing input: peripheral blood. As DNA, the CDR3 is TGTGCCAGCAGGCTCGGGACAGGCCGGGAGACCCAGTACTTC. Protein product: CASRLGTGRETQYF.